The T cell receptor beta chain under discussion was sequenced for a study of sequential checkpoint blockade in melanoma. Whole-study context: Arm A got nivolumab then ipilimumab; arm B the reverse, 1:1. After both sequences, patients received maintenance nivolumab.

TCRdb's table, derived via immunoSEQ multiplex PCR, lists solely in-frame clones and lacks some. Among 7,000 to 8,500 clones listed, about 60% were seen once. A few counts support this clone. Treatment given: randomized to nivolumab then ipilimumab (arm A) or the reverse (arm B). From thawed PBMCs, live CD3+CD8+ cells negative for CD19 and CD56 were sorted. This clonotype was sampled from a human donor with melanoma. The sequences come from CD8+ T cells sorted from blood (inferred from file names), collected from a patient given nivolumab and ipilimumab in sequence.

The CDR3 spells CATSSGANYEQYF. The DNA of the CDR3 is TGTGCCACCAGCTCGGGAGCGAACTACGAGCAGTACTTC. The chain links TRBV15 to TRBJ2-7; maybe TRBD2 (6 bases). From germline, CDR1 is LNHNV and CDR2 YYDKDF (reference sequence). V lost 5 bases, J lost 3 bases, and 11 bases lay in between. There are 13 residues in the CDR3.